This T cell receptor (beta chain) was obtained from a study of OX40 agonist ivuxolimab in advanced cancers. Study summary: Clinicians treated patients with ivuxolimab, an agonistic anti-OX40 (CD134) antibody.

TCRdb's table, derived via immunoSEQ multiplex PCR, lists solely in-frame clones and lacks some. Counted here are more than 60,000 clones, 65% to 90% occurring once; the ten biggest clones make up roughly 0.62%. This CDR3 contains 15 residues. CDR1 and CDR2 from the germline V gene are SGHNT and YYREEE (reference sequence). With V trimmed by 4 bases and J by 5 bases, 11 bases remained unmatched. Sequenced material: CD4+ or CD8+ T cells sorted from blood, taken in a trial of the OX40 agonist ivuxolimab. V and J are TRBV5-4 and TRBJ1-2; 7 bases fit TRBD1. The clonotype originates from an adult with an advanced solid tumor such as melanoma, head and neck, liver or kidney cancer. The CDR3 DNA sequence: TGTGCCAGCAGCCCTGAAGCAGGGGGGTTGTATGGCTACACCTTC. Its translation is CASSPEAGGLYGYTF.